Included here is one T cell receptor (beta chain) sequence, with context. Its antigen is not yet known. No quality values exist for individual bases; no much larger clone is one base distant. Libraries of naive CD8 T cells were generated from about 19,000 to 1,100,000 sorted cells, with 10%, 30% or 50% of the purified RNA used. On a BD FACSAria II, naive CD8 T cells were FACS-sorted as CD8+CD4-CCR7+CD45RA+ and collected into RLT Plus buffer. To test detection sensitivity, Jurkat RNA equal to around 10 TCR copies was added to samples of about 18,000-1,100,000 naive CD8 T cells. Enrichment of CD8 T cells was done with RosetteSep CD8+ T Cell Enrichment Cocktail plus Ficoll-Paque, and ACK red cell lysis came afterward. The library came from PCR. The data were produced on an Illumina HiSeq 4000. Bulk TCR libraries were generated as previously described, with the TCR primers listed in Table S5 used. Purification of total RNA was performed with the Qiagen AllPrep DNA/RNA kit. Before any analysis, reads coming from multiple sequencing runs of the same library were combined into one pool. The original methods were these. Reads were retained only if their TCR constant sequence matched exactly, and those retained reads were trimmed to 150 nt and grouped according to their 12-nt molecular barcodes. Reads in each barcode group were sub-clustered using a 15% Levenshtein threshold, and a quality-weighted consensus sequence was built for each RNA molecule. Non-functional sequences were filtered out, along with any lower-count sequence sitting one edit away from another sequence. Based on a fit of two negative binomial distributions, barcode sub-clusters having less than 20% of the maximum read count were discarded. TCRdb ran its own pipeline on the public reads, namely fastp trimming at Q25 and MiXCR clone calling, and kept in-frame beta chains. A single entry per CDR3 protein holds the most common genes and DNA from its merged rows. Here the V and J calls rest on TCRdb's processing, not on the authors' analysis. The sample table holds some 59,000 distinct CDR3 sequences, of which less than 25% were seen once. 1.5% to 2% of the sample lies in the top ten.

This entry belongs to a study of molecular identifiers for immune sequencing clone quantification (dated by TCRdb to the late 2010s). Background for the entire study: For a replicate experiment, RNA from around 20,000 or 100,000 naive CD8 T cells was divided into five aliquots, of which four were sequenced. This methods study benchmarked molecular-identifier clustering-based TCR repertoire sequencing (MIDCIRS) and TCR RNA copy counting, using CD8 T cells to do so. The research as a whole found: Highly expanded clone sizes could be underestimated because identical TCR molecules may share a barcode. Modeling gave about 3 recovered TCR RNA copies per cell versus around 10 by digital PCR, implying approximately 30% capture efficiency. Clones above 20 RNA copies held over 99% of molecules in CMV-specific effector cells but under 1% in naive cells. Spiked-in Jurkat TCR RNA (around eleven copies' worth), which is not part of the donor repertoire, was contained in the naive libraries. When barcode sub-clustering was omitted, TCR diversity was inflated by chimeric consensus sequences, with chimeras reaching as high as 47%. Spiked-in Jurkat TCR RNA equivalent to a single cell was reported to be detectable even among over 800,000 naive CD8 T cells.

The CDR3, cysteine through phenylalanine, is 16 amino acids long. Just the 48-base CDR3 DNA is kept, in frame starting at base 1. Deletion took 3 bases off V and 0 bases off J, with a span of 17 bases between the germline ends. From the germline V gene (reference sequence), CDR1 is DFQATT and CDR2 is SNEGSKA. Sequenced material: naive CD8+ T cells from blood, with Jurkat cell RNA spiked in. In the paper's terms, the cell subset or site label means: FACS-sorted CD8+CD4-CCR7+CD45RA+ naive T cells. This receptor was identified in a human donor in good health. Some libraries in this study had Jurkat cell RNA spiked in. This sequence uses TRBV20-1 and TRBJ1-1, with the D segment identity uncertain. Here is the DNA: TGCAGTGCTAGTCCCGGGCCCGCTCACATGAACACTGAAGCTTTCTTT. It translates to CSASPGPAHMNTEAFF.